The 19 T cell receptor beta chains in this list originate from one sample, sequenced in a study of blood T cell repertoires in COVID-19. Only in-frame clones appear in the TCRdb table, and some are missing; sequencing was by immunoSEQ multiplex PCR. The data hold 200,000 to 250,000 clones, with around nine tenths observed a single time. The sample taken for sequencing was PBMCs or T cells enriched from blood (not recorded which). Every receptor here comes from a woman aged 45-65 years who had recovered from COVID-19.

This chain connects TRBV2 to TRBJ1-5; a possible D gene is TRBD1 (5 bases). Germline CDR1 is SNHLY and CDR2 is FYNNEI. The CDR3 has 13 residues. V lost 5 bases and J lost 5, with 10 bases in between. CDR3 sequence reads: CASSRGWDQPQHF. CDR3 DNA sequence: TGTGCCAGCAGTAGGGGATGGGATCAGCCCCAGCATTTT.

The V and J genes are TRBV24-1 and TRBJ2-3, with 8 bases fitting TRBD1. The CDR3 extends over 16 amino acids. CDR1 and CDR2 from the germline V gene are KGHDR and SFDVKD. V was pared by 2 bases and J by 0 bases, with 3 bases of the junction left unmatched. The DNA for the CDR3 is TGTGCCACCAGTGATTCTGGACAGGGCAGCACAGATACGCAGTATTTT. It is translated as CATSDSGQGSTDTQYF.

V usage is TRBV18 and J usage is TRBJ2-1; D gene uncertain. CDR3 length: 13 residues. V dropped 3 bases and J dropped 11 bases, with 14 bases sitting between them. Per the germline V gene, CDR1 is KGHSH and CDR2 is LQKENI. The CDR3 sequence is CASSPPPNPQQFF. CDR3 bases: TGTGCCAGCTCACCCCCCCCTAATCCGCAGCAGTTCTTC.

The chain has TRBV5-6 and TRBJ2-3, with TRBD2 matching 13 bases. The germline gives CDR1 SGHDT, CDR2 YYEEEE. CDR3 length equals 19 residues. Trimming took 4 bases from V and 0 from J; bases not matched to a gene: 11. The CDR3, as DNA: TGTGCCAGCAGCGAAACCGGGACTAGCGGGGATTCTAGCACAGATACGCAGTATTTT. It yields the protein CASSETGTSGDSSTDTQYF.

The V call is TRBV5-1, the J call TRBJ1-6; D is unresolved. The germline CDR1 and CDR2 sequences are SGHRS and YFSETQ. The V and J ends lost 5 bases and 5 bases respectively, with 5 bases between them. The CDR3 extends over 12 amino acids. In DNA, the CDR3 is TGCGCCAGCAGGTCGGATAATTCACCCCTCCACTTT. Translating it yields CASRSDNSPLHF.

This clone has only a few counts. This CDR3 is CASTNDRGSYEQYF. CDR3 in DNA: TGTGCCAGCACCAACGACAGGGGGTCCTACGAGCAGTACTTC. The V gene is TRBV6-5, the J gene TRBJ2-7; TRBD1 matches 9 bases. CDR1 and CDR2 (germline): MNHEY, SVGAGI. The length of the CDR3 is 14 residues. V gave up 7 bases and J gave up 1 base; unmatched junction bases: 5.

The chain couples TRBV28 to TRBJ2-7, with unresolved D. Trimming removed 4 bases from V and 1 base from J, with 14 bases in between. This CDR3 spans 15 amino acids. CDR1 MDHEN and CDR2 SYDVKM come from the germline V gene. The CDR3 is CASSSAVPTSYEQYF. The CDR3 coding sequence is TGTGCCAGCAGTTCAGCAGTGCCGACTTCCTACGAGCAGTACTTC.

This clone appeared a few times. The chain carries TRBV6-5 and TRBJ1-1; D might be TRBD1 (5 bases). Germline loops: CDR1 MNHEY, CDR2 SVGAGI. With 6 bases removed from V and 5 bases from J, the gap between germline ends came to 10 bases. The CDR3 extends over 12 amino acids. This CDR3 is CASRHGGTEAFF. The CDR3 nucleotides are TGTGCCAGCAGACACGGGGGTACTGAAGCTTTCTTT.

The table lists this clone with a few counts. CDR3 bases: TGTGCCAGCTCACCACTTTCAGGGGAAAGTGAAGCTTTCTTT. Translation: CASSPLSGESEAFF. V gene TRBV18 combines with J gene TRBJ1-1; D might be TRBD1 (6 bases). Germline CDR1 KGHSH, CDR2 LQKENI. The CDR3 length is 14 residues. Trimming pared 1 base from V and 7 bases from J, leaving 13 bases between.

This chain links TRBV7-3 with TRBJ2-1, with D uncertain. V was clipped by 5 bases and J by 9 bases, with 14 bases between them. This CDR3 has 13 amino acids. Germline V CDR1 and CDR2: SGHTA, FQGTGA. CDR3 protein: CASSPPANSEQFF. DNA for the CDR3: TGTGCCAGCAGCCCTCCCGCTAATAGTGAGCAGTTCTTC.

The genes are TRBV4-1 and TRBJ1-1; no definite D call. Germline V gene lookup returns CDR1 MGHRA and CDR2 YSYEKL. The CDR3 extends over 15 amino acids. V lost 4 bases to trimming and J lost 3 bases, with 15 bases between them. CDR3 DNA sequence: TGCGCCAGCAGCCCCGGACTCAATCGGGACACTGAAGCTTTCTTT. Protein sequence: CASSPGLNRDTEAFF.

The V and J genes are TRBV4-1 and TRBJ1-5; the match to TRBD1 covers 7 bases. This CDR3 spans 15 amino acids. V lost 3 bases, J lost 3 bases, and 5 bases stayed unmatched. Germline V gives CDR1 MGHRA, CDR2 YSYEKL. The CDR3 region has the DNA TGCGCCAGCAGCCATCGACAGGGTGACAATCAGCCCCAGCATTTT. Translated: CASSHRQGDNQPQHF.

The V gene is TRBV27, the J gene TRBJ2-7; TRBD2 matches 8 bases. The CDR3 runs 15 residues. V lost 1 base, J lost 1 base, and 3 bases stayed unmatched. Germline V CDR1 and CDR2: MNHEY, SMNVEV (reference sequence). This CDR3 is CASSLFREGSYEQYF. In DNA form, the CDR3 reads TGTGCCAGCAGTTTATTTCGGGAGGGTTCCTACGAGCAGTACTTC.

The chain uses TRBV27 and TRBJ2-5; D not certain. The CDR3 is 12 residues long. Germline V CDR1 and CDR2: MNHEY, SMNVEV (reference sequence). With 6 bases removed from V and 2 bases from J, the gap between germline ends came to 7 bases. CDR3 in amino acids: CASSPNQETQYF. CDR3 sequence (DNA): TGTGCCAGCAGCCCCAATCAAGAGACCCAGTACTTC.

The chain links TRBV15 to TRBJ1-6; D gene uncertain. The V gene lost 4 bases and the J gene lost 6 bases, with 7 bases spanning the gap. Germline V CDR1 and CDR2: LNHNV, YYDKDF (reference sequence). The length of the CDR3 is 13 residues. The CDR3 DNA reads as TGTGCCACCAGCAATCGGGTTAATTCACCCCTCCACTTT. It yields the protein CATSNRVNSPLHF.

Remarks on this clone: In the same sample, other DNA sequences code for this CDR3. CDR3 protein: CASSPVADTQYF. The DNA of the CDR3 is TGTGCCAGCAGTCCTGTCGCAGATACGCAGTATTTT. This chain joins TRBV7-9 and TRBJ2-3; no clear D gene. The CDR3 runs to 12 residues. The germline CDR1 and CDR2 sequences are SEHNR and FQNEAQ (reference sequence). V lost 6 bases to trimming and J lost 4 bases, with 8 bases between them.

The genes are TRBV7-9 and TRBJ2-7; possible D gene TRBD2, 6 bases. Looked up from germline, CDR1 is SEHNR and CDR2 is FQNEAQ (reference sequence). The CDR3 runs 15 residues. The V end was cut by 6 bases, the J end by 6 bases, with 21 bases between. CDR3 bases: TGTGCCAGCAGTAAAACCGGGACTTCTCGGATCGAGCAGTACTTC. Encoded protein: CASSKTGTSRIEQYF.

The rearrangement joins TRBV7-9 to TRBJ2-5; 14 bases are a match to TRBD2. The CDR3 is 15 amino acids. After removal of 8 bases from V and 5 bases from J, the junction contained 7 bases not matched to a gene. Germline-derived CDR1 and CDR2 are SEHNR and FQNEAQ (reference sequence). The CDR3 DNA reads TGTGCCAGCTCGACTAGCGGGAGGGCCTGGGAGACCCAGTACTTC. This translates into CASSTSGRAWETQYF. Using reference TRBV7-9 and TRBJ2-5 for the parts outside the CDR3, the full variable domain is DTGVSQNPRHKITKRGQNVTFRCDPISEHNRLYWYRQTLGQGPEFLTYFQNEAQLEKSRLLSDRFSAERPKGSFSTLEIQRTEQGDSAMYLCASSTSGRAWETQYFGPGTRLLVL.

The J gene is TRBJ2-5, the V gene TRBV28; 7 bases match TRBD2. The CDR3 length is 11 residues. Germline trimming cut 11 bases from V and 5 bases from J; bases unmatched to any gene: 5. In germline, CDR1 is MDHEN, CDR2 SYDVKM. CDR3 bases: TGTGCCGGGGGGGATTCGGAGACCCAGTACTTC. This gives the protein CAGGDSETQYF.